These 27 T cell receptor beta chains originate from one sample sequenced in a study of T cell repertoires in cytomegalovirus infection. TCRdb used MiXCR to reprocess the reads, holding one entry per CDR3 protein. The sample yields almost 500,000 distinct CDR3 sequences, around 11% seen once. The sample taken for sequencing was PBMCs. All receptors derive from a human donor in good health (CMV status not recorded). Some clones in this sample may be carry-over from other donors' samples.

This chain uses TRBV28 with TRBJ1-1; D uncertain. The germline CDR1 and CDR2 sequences are MDHEN and SYDVKM. The germline V and J ends were trimmed by 10 bases and 8 bases, with 17 bases remaining between them. The CDR3 covers 12 residues. CDR3 loop: CAINRASGEAFF. The CDR3 nucleotides are TGTGCCATCAACCGGGCTTCGGGGGAAGCTTTCTTT.

The table lists this clonotype with many counts. The CDR3 is CASKSTGTRYNEQFF. The CDR3 DNA reads TGTGCCAGCAAGTCTACCGGGACTAGATACAATGAGCAGTTCTTC. The chain employs TRBV7-2 and TRBJ2-1; 8 nucleotides agree with TRBD2. CDR1 SGHTA and CDR2 FQGNSA come from the germline V gene. V lost 7 bases and J lost 4; bases outside the gene matches: 9. The CDR3 loop spans 15 amino acids.

The rearrangement uses TRBV4-1 and TRBJ2-1, with 14 positions matching TRBD2. Germline V gene lookup returns CDR1 MGHRA and CDR2 YSYEKL. CDR3 size: 17 residues. V lost 1 base, J lost 8 bases, and 7 bases stayed unmatched. The DNA of the CDR3 is TGCGCCAGCAGCCAAGTCGCCGGGACTAGCGGGAGCCATGAGCAGTTCTTC. Translation: CASSQVAGTSGSHEQFF.

The V call is TRBV20-1, the J call TRBJ2-3; no firm D call. The CDR3 is made up of 16 amino acids. In germline, CDR1 is DFQATT, CDR2 SNEGSKA (reference sequence). Trimming left V 5 bases short and J 0 bases short, with 18 bases between. CDR3 in DNA: TGCAGTGCTCGCGGAGAGTGGAGAATTAGCACAGATACGCAGTATTTT. Protein sequence: CSARGEWRISTDTQYF.

This clonotype was detected ten times or more. The chain couples TRBV7-3 to TRBJ2-1; 11 bases map to TRBD2. Germline CDR1 reads SGHTA; CDR2 reads FQGTGA. Trimming removed 4 bases from V and 15 bases from J; junction bases left unmatched: 11. CDR3 length: 14 residues. CDR3 loop: CASSWGTSGGDVFF. CDR3 nucleotide sequence: TGTGCCAGCAGCTGGGGGACTAGCGGAGGGGATGTGTTCTTC.

The table lists this clonotype with many counts. The rearrangement links TRBV7-9 to TRBJ2-2; D may correspond to TRBD1 or TRBD2 (5 bases each). Looked up from germline, CDR1 is SEHNR and CDR2 is FQNEAQ (reference sequence). The V end lost 1 base, the J end lost 5 bases, and 11 bases lay between the germline ends. The CDR3 contains 15 residues. CDR3 in amino acids: CASSLGPGRTGELFF. The CDR3 bases are TGTGCCAGCAGCTTAGGTCCGGGACGTACCGGGGAGCTGTTTTTT.

This clonotype was recorded many times. The gene calls are TRBV6-6 and TRBJ2-7; D is possibly TRBD2 (5 bases). Trimming cost V 3 bases and J 6 bases, with 18 bases left between them. The germline CDR1 and CDR2 sequences are MNHNY and SVGAGI (reference sequence). The CDR3 extends over 15 amino acids. In nucleotides, the CDR3 is TGTGCCAGCAGTTATCCCGGACTCCTGCCGCCCGAGCAGTACTTC. Residues: CASSYPGLLPPEQYF.

Regarding this clonotype: A much larger clone lies one base from this, so it may be a read error. This chain joins TRBV28 and TRBJ2-7; 7 bases align to TRBD1. CDR1 and CDR2 from the germline V gene are MDHEN and SYDVKM. This CDR3 has 14 amino acids. The trim removed 2 bases at V and 3 bases at J, leaving 4 bases unmatched. The DNA for the CDR3 is TGTGCCAGCAGTTTAGGGACAGTGGACTACGAGCAGTACTTC. Translating it yields CASSLGTVDYEQYF.

The gene calls are TRBV2 and TRBJ1-2; D remains unclear. The CDR3 loop spans 10 amino acids. Trimming shortened V by 7 bases and J by 2 bases, and 2 bases separated the two germline ends. Germline V lookup: CDR1 SNHLY, CDR2 FYNNEI. In DNA form, the CDR3 reads TGTGCCAGCATAAACTATGGCTACACCTTC. It specifies CASINYGYTF.

In nucleotides, the CDR3 is TGCAGCGTTGGTTTAGCGGGGCCCTACAATGAGCAGTTCTTC. Translated, it gives CSVGLAGPYNEQFF. V and J are TRBV29-1 and TRBJ2-1, with TRBD2 identical over 8 bases. The V segment lost 4 bases and the J segment 2 bases; nucleotides outside the gene matches: 4. The CDR3 is 14 amino acids. Germline loops: CDR1 SQVTM, CDR2 ANQGSEA.

As concerns this clonotype: This clone may be a read error of a much larger clone one base away. For the CDR3, the DNA is TGCAGTGCTAGAGTTATATGGACTAGCGGGGGTTCGGAGACCCAGTACTTC. Translating gives CSARVIWTSGGSETQYF. This chain links TRBV20-1 with TRBJ2-5, with 13 bases matching TRBD2. The ends lost 1 base at V and 5 bases at J; junction bases unmatched: 10. This CDR3 comprises 17 residues. Germline V gene lookup returns CDR1 DFQATT and CDR2 SNEGSKA (reference sequence).

Comment on this clonotype: Just one base apart from a much larger clone, this may be a read error. The V gene is TRBV6-8, the J gene TRBJ2-3, with D perhaps TRBD2 (5 bases). Trimming removed 6 bases from V and 4 bases from J, with 8 bases in between. The CDR3 has 12 residues. Germline CDR1 reads MNHGY; CDR2 reads SAAAGT. CDR3: CASRRVSDTQYF. In nucleotides, the CDR3 is TGTGCCAGCAGGAGGGTTTCAGATACGCAGTATTTT.

This clonotype was counted at least ten times. CDR3 loop: CASSWQGDSPLHF. CDR3 in DNA: TGTGCCAGCAGTTGGCAGGGGGATTCACCCCTCCACTTT. The V call is TRBV12-3 or TRBV12-4, the J call TRBJ1-6; TRBD1 aligns across 7 bases. This CDR3 region has 13 residues. The J segment lost 8 bases and the V segment lost 4 bases, leaving 2 bases of the junction unmatched.

The table lists this clonotype with many counts. This chain links TRBV19 with TRBJ1-5, with 8 bases lining up with TRBD1. Germline V lookup: CDR1 LNHDA, CDR2 SQIVND (reference sequence). J lost 1 base, V lost 4 bases, and 12 bases had no gene match. The CDR3 sequence is 18 residues long. The CDR3 spells CASSTTLRTGTSNQPQHF. Here the CDR3 DNA reads TGTGCCAGTAGTACTACCCTACGGACAGGGACGAGCAATCAGCCCCAGCATTTT.

This clonotype was recorded many times. The V gene is TRBV19, the J gene TRBJ1-1, with 11 bases matching TRBD1. Trimming removed 5 bases from V and 10 bases from J; junction bases left unmatched: 6. This CDR3 is built from 13 residues. The germline V gene encodes CDR1 LNHDA and CDR2 SQIVND (reference sequence). The CDR3 loop reads CASSSDRGRGAFF. In nucleotides, the CDR3 is TGTGCCAGTAGTTCGGACAGGGGGCGCGGAGCTTTCTTT.

There are many counts of this clonotype. The rearrangement links TRBV12-3 or TRBV12-4 to TRBJ2-7; 9 bases map to TRBD2. This CDR3 has 15 residues. V lost 4 bases, J lost 5 bases, and 9 bases stayed unmatched. Written as DNA, the CDR3 is TGTGCCAGCAGTTCCCCGGGTAGCGGGAGCCACGAGCAGTACTTC. It codes for CASSSPGSGSHEQYF.

This clonotype was counted at least ten times. The rearrangement links TRBV24-1 to TRBJ2-5; 9 bases agree with TRBD1. The germline gives CDR1 KGHDR, CDR2 SFDVKD. The CDR3 covers 15 residues. V gave up 4 bases and J gave up 3 bases; unmatched junction bases: 5. CDR3 amino acids: CATSDPRQGEETQYF. The CDR3, as DNA: TGTGCCACCAGTGACCCTCGACAGGGGGAAGAGACCCAGTACTTC.

This clonotype was seen many times. The chain employs TRBV12-3 or TRBV12-4 and TRBJ2-7, with D perhaps TRBD2 (5 bases). This CDR3 contains 13 residues. V lost 7 bases to trimming and J lost 5 bases, with 15 bases between them. The CDR3 protein is CASTTTGENEQYF. The DNA of the CDR3 is TGTGCCAGCACGACAACCGGGGAGAACGAGCAGTACTTC.

The chain is built from TRBV5-1 and TRBJ2-3; 9 bases are a match to TRBD1. V trimming: 3 bases; J trimming: 1 base; junction bases outside the gene matches: 6. Germline CDR1 reads SGHRS; CDR2 reads YFSETQ. This CDR3 region has 16 residues. The CDR3 coding sequence is TGCGCCAGCAGCTCAAGGCGGACAGGGGGCACAGATACGCAGTATTTT. The encoded protein is CASSSRRTGGTDTQYF.

This clonotype was seen many times. The chain uses TRBV19 and TRBJ2-2; D gene unclear. CDR3 length: 16 residues. CDR1 and CDR2 (germline): LNHDA, SQIVND (reference sequence). V was clipped by 1 base and J by 1 base, with 10 bases between them. The CDR3 nucleotides read TGTGCCAGTAGTATAGGCGGACGGCTGAACACCGGGGAGCTGTTTTTT. This codes for CASSIGGRLNTGELFF.

The V and J genes are TRBV29-1 and TRBJ2-3; 9 nucleotides align to TRBD2. The V gene end was trimmed by 6 bases and the J gene end by 3 bases; junction bases not matched to a gene: 13. The CDR3 loop spans 16 amino acids. Looked up from germline, CDR1 is SQVTM and CDR2 is ANQGSEA. The CDR3 here is CSVSGGASGATDTQYF. The CDR3 coding sequence is TGCAGCGTGTCCGGGGGGGCTAGCGGGGCTACAGATACGCAGTATTTT.

The genes are TRBV5-1 and TRBJ1-4; D not resolved. This CDR3 is 14 amino acids long. The germline gives CDR1 SGHRS, CDR2 YFSETQ. V shed 3 bases and J shed 8 bases, with 14 bases lying between them. CDR3 coding DNA: TGCGCCAGCAGCTGGACTCCCGGAGGCGAAAAACTGTTTTTT. This gives the protein CASSWTPGGEKLFF.

This clonotype has at least ten counts. The gene calls are TRBV10-3 and TRBJ2-5; possibly TRBD1 for D (6 bases). The CDR3 totals 13 residues. Trimming left V 5 bases short and J 0 bases short, with 7 bases between. Germline V CDR1 and CDR2: ENHRY, SYGVKD. The CDR3 DNA reads as TGTGCCATCAGTAGGGACAACCAAGAGACCCAGTACTTC. Its translation: CAISRDNQETQYF.

The chain recombines TRBV30 with TRBJ1-2; the D is unclear. This CDR3 spans 13 amino acids. Germline lookup yields CDR1 GTSNPN and CDR2 SVGIG (reference sequence). The CDR3 bases are TGTGCTTCAATGCCCGAGTCGGGCTATGGCTACACCTTC. This gives the protein CASMPESGYGYTF. The full variable domain, with the rest looked up from reference TRBV30 and TRBJ1-2, is SQTIHQWPATLVQPVGSPLSLECTVEGTSNPNLYWYRQAAGRGLQLLFYSVGIGQISSEVPQNLSASRPQDRQFILSSKKLLLSDSGFYLCASMPESGYGYTFGSGTRLTVV.

This clonotype came up many times. The chain couples TRBV25-1 to TRBJ2-1, with 14 bases that match TRBD2. J gave up 3 bases and V 3 bases, and 4 bases lay outside the gene matches. The CDR3 is 17 residues long. Germline-derived CDR1 and CDR2 are MGHDK and SYGVNS. The CDR3 DNA follows: TGTGCCAGCAGTGAGACTAGCGGGGGGGCCGTCTACAATGAGCAGTTCTTC. Residues: CASSETSGGAVYNEQFF.

The chain links TRBV19 to TRBJ2-5, with 11 bases that match TRBD1. This CDR3 is 14 amino acids long. V shed 5 bases and J 5 bases; nucleotides not matched to a gene: 4. CDR1 and CDR2 from the germline V gene are LNHDA and SQIVND (reference sequence). The CDR3 coding sequence is TGTGCCAGTAGTGGGACAGGGGGGCTTGAGACCCAGTACTTC. Residues: CASSGTGGLETQYF.

This clonotype was detected only a few times. The chain couples TRBV9 to TRBJ2-1, with D maybe TRBD1 (6 bases). Per the germline V gene, CDR1 is SGDLS and CDR2 is YYNGEE. V was cut by 1 base and J by 0 bases, with 17 bases left in between. CDR3 length equals 18 residues. This chain's CDR3 is CASSVPIQGSDSYNEQFF. The CDR3 bases are TGTGCCAGCAGCGTACCCATACAGGGTTCCGACTCCTACAATGAGCAGTTCTTC.